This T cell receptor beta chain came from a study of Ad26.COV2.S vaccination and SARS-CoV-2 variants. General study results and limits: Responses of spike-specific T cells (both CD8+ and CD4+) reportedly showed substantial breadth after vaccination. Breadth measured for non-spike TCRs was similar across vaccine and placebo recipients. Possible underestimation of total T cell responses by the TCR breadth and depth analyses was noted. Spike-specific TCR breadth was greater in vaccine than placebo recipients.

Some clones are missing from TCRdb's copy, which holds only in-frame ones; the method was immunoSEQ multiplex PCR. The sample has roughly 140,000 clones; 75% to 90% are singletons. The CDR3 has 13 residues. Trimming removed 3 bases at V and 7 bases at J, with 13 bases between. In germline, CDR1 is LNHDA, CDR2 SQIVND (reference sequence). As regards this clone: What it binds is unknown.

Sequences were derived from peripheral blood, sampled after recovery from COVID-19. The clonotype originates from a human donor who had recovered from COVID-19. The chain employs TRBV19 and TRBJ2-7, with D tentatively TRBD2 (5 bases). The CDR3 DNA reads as TGTGCCAGTAGTATGTTGGGCTCGGGGGAGCAGTACTTC. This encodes CASSMLGSGEQYF.